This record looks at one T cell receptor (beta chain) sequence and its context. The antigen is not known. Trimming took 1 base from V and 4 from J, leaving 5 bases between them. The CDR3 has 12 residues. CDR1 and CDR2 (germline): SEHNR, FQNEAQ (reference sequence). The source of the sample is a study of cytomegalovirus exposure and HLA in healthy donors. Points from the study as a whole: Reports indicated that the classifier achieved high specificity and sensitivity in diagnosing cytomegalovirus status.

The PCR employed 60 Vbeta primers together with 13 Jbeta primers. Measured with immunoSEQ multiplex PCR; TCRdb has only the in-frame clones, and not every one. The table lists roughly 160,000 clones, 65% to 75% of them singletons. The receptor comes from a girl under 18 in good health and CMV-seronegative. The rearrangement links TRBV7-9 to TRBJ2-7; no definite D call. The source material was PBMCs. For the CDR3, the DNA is TGTGCCAGCAGCTTAGGGGCTTACGAGCAGTACTTC. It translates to CASSLGAYEQYF.